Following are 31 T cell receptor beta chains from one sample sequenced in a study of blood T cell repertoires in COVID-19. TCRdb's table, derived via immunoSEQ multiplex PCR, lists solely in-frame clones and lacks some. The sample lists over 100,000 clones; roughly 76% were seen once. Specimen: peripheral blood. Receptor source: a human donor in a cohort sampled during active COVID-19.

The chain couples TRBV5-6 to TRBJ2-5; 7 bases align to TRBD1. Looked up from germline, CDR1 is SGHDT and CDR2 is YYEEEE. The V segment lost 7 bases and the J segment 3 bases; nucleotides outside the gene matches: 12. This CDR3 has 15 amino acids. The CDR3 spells CASSGRLTGKETQYF. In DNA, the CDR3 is TGTGCCAGCTCCGGACGTCTGACAGGGAAAGAGACCCAGTACTTC.

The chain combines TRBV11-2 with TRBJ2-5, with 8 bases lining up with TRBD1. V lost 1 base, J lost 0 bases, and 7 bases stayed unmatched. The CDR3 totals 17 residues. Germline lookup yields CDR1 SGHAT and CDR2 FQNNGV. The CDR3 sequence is CASSLGLRQGYQETQYF. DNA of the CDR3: TGTGCCAGCAGCTTAGGGCTTAGACAGGGGTACCAAGAGACCCAGTACTTC.

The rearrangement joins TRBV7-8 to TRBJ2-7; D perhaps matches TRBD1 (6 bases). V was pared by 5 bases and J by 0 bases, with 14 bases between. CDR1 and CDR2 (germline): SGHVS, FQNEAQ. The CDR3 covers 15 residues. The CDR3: CASSPRQGSSYEQYF. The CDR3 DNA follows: TGTGCCAGCAGCCCCAGGCAGGGGAGCTCCTACGAGCAGTACTTC.

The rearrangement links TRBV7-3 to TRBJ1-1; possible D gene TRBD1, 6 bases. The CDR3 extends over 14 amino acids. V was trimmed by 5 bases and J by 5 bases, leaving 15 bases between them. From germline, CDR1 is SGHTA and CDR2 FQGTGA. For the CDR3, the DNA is TGTGCCAGCAGCCCACGGGCAGGGGTGACTGAAGCTTTCTTT. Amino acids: CASSPRAGVTEAFF.

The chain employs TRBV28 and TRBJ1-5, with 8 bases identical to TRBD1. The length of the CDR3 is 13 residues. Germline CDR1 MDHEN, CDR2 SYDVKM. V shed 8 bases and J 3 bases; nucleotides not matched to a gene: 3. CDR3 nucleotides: TGTGCCAGCCGGGGACAGGTCAATCAGCCCCAGCATTTT. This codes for CASRGQVNQPQHF.

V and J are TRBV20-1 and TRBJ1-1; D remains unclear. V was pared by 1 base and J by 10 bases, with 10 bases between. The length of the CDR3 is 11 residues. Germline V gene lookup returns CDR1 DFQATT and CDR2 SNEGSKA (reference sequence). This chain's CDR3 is CSARGSNPAFF. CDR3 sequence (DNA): TGCAGTGCTAGAGGTTCTAACCCAGCTTTCTTT.

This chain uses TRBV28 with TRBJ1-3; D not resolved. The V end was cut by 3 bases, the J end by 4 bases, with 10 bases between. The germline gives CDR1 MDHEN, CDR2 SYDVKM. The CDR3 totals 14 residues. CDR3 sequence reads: CASSFRGTGNTIYF. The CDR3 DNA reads TGTGCCAGCAGTTTTCGCGGAACGGGAAACACCATATATTTT.

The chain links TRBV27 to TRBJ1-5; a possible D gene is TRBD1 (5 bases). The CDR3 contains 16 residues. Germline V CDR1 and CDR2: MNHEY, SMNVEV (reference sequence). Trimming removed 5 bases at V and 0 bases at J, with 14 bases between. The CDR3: CASSGAGQLSNQPQHF. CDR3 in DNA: TGTGCCAGCAGTGGCGCAGGACAACTTAGCAATCAGCCCCAGCATTTT.

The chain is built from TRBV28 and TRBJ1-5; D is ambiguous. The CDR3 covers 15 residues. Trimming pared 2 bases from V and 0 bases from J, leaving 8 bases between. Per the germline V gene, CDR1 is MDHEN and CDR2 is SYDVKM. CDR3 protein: CASSLIVSSNQPQHF. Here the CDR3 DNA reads TGTGCCAGCAGTTTAATAGTAAGTAGCAATCAGCCCCAGCATTTT.

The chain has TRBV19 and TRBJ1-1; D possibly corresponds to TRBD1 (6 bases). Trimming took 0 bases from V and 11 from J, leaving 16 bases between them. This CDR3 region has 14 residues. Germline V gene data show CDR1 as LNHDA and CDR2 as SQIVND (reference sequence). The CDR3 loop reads CASSIDPRGGDAFF. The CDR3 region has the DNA TGTGCCAGTAGTATAGACCCAAGGGGGGGGGACGCTTTCTTT.

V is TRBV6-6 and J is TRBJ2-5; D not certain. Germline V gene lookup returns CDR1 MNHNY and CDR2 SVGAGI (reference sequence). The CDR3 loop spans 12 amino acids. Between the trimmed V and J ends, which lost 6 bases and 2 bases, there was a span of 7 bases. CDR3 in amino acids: CASRSLQETQYF. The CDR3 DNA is TGTGCCAGCAGGTCTTTACAAGAGACCCAGTACTTC.

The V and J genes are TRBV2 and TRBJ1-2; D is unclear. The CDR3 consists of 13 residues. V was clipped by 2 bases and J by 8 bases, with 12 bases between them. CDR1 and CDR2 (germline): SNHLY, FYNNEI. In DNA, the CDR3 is TGTGCCAGCAGTGAATCCCGGGTAGGCGGCTACACCTTC. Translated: CASSESRVGGYTF.

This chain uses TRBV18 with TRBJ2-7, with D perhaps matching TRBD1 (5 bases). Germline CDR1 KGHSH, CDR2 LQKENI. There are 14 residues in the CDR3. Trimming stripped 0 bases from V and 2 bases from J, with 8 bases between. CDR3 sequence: CASSPPARAYEQYF. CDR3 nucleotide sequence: TGTGCCAGCTCACCACCTGCCAGGGCCTACGAGCAGTACTTC.

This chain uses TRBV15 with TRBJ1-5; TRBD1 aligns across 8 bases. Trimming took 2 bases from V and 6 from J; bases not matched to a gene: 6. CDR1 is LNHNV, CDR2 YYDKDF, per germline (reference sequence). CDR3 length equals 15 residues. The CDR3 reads CATSRYSGGPQPQHF. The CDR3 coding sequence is TGTGCCACCAGCAGATACTCAGGGGGCCCTCAGCCCCAGCATTTT.

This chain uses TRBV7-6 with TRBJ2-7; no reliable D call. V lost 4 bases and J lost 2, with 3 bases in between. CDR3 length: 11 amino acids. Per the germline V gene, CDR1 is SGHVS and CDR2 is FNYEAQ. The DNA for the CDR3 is TGTGCCAGCAGCTCGGCCTACGAGCAGTACTTC. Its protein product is CASSSAYEQYF.

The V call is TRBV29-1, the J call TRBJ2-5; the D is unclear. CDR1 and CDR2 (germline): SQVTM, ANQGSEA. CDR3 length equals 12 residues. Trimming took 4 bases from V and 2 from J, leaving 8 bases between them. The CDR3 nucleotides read TGCAGCGTTGGCCTCAGTCAAGAGACCCAGTACTTC. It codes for CSVGLSQETQYF.

CDR3: CASSEQGAGETQYF. CDR3 nucleotide sequence: TGTGCCAGCAGTGAGCAGGGGGCGGGAGAGACCCAGTACTTC. The genes are TRBV2 and TRBJ2-5; 8 bases agree with TRBD1. CDR3 length equals 14 residues. Germline V gives CDR1 SNHLY, CDR2 FYNNEI. The J segment lost 4 bases and the V segment lost 3 bases, leaving 4 bases of the junction unmatched. The full variable domain, rest sourced from reference TRBV2 and TRBJ2-5, is EPEVTQTPSHQVTQMGQEVILRCVPISNHLYFYWYRQILGQKVEFLVSFYNNEISEKSEIFDDQFSVERPDGSNFTLKIRSTKLEDSAMYFCASSEQGAGETQYFGPGTRLLVL.

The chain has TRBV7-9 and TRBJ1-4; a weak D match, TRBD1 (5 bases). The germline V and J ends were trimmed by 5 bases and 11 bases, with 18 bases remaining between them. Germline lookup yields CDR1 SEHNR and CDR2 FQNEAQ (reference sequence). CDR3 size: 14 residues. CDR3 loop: CASSPREGARKLFF. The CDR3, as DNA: TGTGCCAGCAGCCCCAGGGAAGGGGCACGGAAACTGTTTTTT. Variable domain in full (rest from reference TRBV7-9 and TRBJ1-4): DTGVSQNPRHKITKRGQNVTFRCDPISEHNRLYWYRQTLGQGPEFLTYFQNEAQLEKSRLLSDRFSAERPKGSFSTLEIQRTEQGDSAMYLCASSPREGARKLFFGSGTQLSVL.

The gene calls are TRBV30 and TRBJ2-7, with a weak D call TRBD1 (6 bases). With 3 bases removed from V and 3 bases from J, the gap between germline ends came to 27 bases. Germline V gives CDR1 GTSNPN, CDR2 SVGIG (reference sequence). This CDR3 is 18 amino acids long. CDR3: CAWSTRRTRAGTHYEQYF. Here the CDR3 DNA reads TGTGCCTGGAGCACTCGACGAACCAGGGCCGGGACACACTACGAGCAGTACTTC.

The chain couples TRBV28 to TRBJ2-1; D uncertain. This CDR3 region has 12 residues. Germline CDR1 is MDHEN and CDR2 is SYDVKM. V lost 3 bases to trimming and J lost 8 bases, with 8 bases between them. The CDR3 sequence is CASSFLRDEQFF. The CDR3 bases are TGTGCCAGCAGTTTTTTGCGCGATGAGCAGTTCTTC.

CDR3 protein: CASSSIVGDGELFF. The CDR3 DNA reads as TGTGCCAGCAGCTCAATAGTCGGGGATGGGGAGCTGTTTTTT. The gene calls are TRBV7-9 and TRBJ2-2, with D perhaps TRBD2 (5 bases). Trimming took 4 bases from V and 8 from J, leaving 14 bases between them. CDR3 length equals 14 residues. Germline V lookup: CDR1 SEHNR, CDR2 FQNEAQ (reference sequence).

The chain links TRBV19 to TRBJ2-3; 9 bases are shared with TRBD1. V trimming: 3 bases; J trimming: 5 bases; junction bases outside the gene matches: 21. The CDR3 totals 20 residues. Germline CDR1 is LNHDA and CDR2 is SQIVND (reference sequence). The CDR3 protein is CASSMAGFGTGSQMKDTQYF. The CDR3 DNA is TGTGCCAGTAGTATGGCTGGTTTTGGGACAGGGAGCCAGATGAAAGATACGCAGTATTTT.

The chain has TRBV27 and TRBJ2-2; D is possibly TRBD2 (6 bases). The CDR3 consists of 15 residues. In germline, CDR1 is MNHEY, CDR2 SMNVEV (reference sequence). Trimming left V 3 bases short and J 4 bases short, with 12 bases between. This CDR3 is CASSFDGGRTGELFF. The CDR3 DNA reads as TGTGCCAGCAGTTTCGACGGGGGTCGCACCGGGGAGCTGTTTTTT.

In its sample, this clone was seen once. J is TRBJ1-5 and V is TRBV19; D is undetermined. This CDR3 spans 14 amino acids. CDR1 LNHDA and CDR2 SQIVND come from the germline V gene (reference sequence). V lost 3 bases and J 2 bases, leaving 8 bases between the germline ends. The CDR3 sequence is CASSIGLGNQPQHF. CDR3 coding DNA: TGTGCCAGTAGTATCGGGTTGGGCAATCAGCCCCAGCATTTT.

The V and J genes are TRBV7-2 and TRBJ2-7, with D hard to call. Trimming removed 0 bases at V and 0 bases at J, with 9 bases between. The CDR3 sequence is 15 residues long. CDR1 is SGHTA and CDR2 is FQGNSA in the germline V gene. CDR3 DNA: TGTGCCAGCAGCTTAGCAGCGCAAAGCTCCTACGAGCAGTACTTC. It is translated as CASSLAAQSSYEQYF.

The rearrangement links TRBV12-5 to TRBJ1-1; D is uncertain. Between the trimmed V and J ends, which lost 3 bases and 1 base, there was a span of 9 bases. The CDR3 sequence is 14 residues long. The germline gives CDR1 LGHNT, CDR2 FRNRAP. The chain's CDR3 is CASGFPPSNTEAFF. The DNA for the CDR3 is TGTGCTAGTGGTTTTCCTCCCTCGAACACTGAAGCTTTCTTT.

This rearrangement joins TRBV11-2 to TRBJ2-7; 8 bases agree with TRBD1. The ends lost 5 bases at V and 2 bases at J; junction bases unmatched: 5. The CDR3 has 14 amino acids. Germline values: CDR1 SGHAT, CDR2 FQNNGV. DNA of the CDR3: TGTGCCAGCAGCCCTTCGGGACAGGCCTACGAGCAGTACTTC. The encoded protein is CASSPSGQAYEQYF.

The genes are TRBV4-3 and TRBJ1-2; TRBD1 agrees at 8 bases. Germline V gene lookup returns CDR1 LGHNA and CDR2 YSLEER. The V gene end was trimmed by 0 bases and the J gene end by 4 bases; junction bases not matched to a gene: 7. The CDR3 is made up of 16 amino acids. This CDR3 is CASSQDRTGTPYGYTF. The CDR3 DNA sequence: TGCGCCAGCAGCCAAGATAGGACAGGGACTCCCTATGGCTACACCTTC.

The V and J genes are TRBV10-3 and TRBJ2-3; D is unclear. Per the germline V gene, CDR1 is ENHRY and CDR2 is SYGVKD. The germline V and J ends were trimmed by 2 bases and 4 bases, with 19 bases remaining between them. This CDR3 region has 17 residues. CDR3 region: CAISETGLAVVSDTQYF. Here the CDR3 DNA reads TGTGCCATCAGTGAGACCGGCTTAGCAGTTGTCTCAGATACGCAGTATTTT.

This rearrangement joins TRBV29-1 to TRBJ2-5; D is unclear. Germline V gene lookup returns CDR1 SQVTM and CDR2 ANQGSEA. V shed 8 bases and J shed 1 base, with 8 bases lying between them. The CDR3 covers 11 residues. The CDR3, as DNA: TGCAGCATACGGAGCCAAGAGACCCAGTACTTC. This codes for CSIRSQETQYF.

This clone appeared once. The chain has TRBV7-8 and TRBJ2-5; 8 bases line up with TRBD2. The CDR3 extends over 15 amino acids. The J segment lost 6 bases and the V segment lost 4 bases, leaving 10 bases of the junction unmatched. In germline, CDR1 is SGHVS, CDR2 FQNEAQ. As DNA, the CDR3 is TGTGCCAGCAGCTACCCCGGGACTAGTAAGCAGACCCAGTACTTC. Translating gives CASSYPGTSKQTQYF.